This T cell receptor (beta chain) appears in the sequencing data of a study of CD8 T cells in ankylosing spondylitis. Findings and caveats of the study: Disease-linked clones were found to be CD8+ and relatively rare in peripheral blood. Within matched ankylosing spondylitis synovial fluid, disease-linked clones were reportedly significantly enriched. Seemingly distinctive of ankylosing spondylitis blood was a TCR beta motif formed by eight highly homologous variants.

About this clonotype itself: Its target is unknown.

The CDR3 totals 17 residues. Trimming removed 3 bases at V and 8 bases at J, with 22 bases between. Germline V gene lookup returns CDR1 MGHRA and CDR2 YSYEKL. TCRdb recomputed calls from the 5' RACE reads with MiXCR, one row per CDR3 protein. The data hold about 150,000 distinct CDR3 sequences, with around 45% observed a single time. Sequencing was done on a sample of synovial fluid, either unsorted or a sorted T cell fraction (not recorded which). This chain uses TRBV4-1 with TRBJ1-4, with D possibly TRBD1 on 5 matching bases. The clonotype was recovered from a male donor with ankylosing spondylitis. In DNA, the CDR3 is TGCGCCAGCAGCCACCGCAAACTGGTACAGGAGACAGAAAAACTGTTTTTT. This codes for CASSHRKLVQETEKLFF.